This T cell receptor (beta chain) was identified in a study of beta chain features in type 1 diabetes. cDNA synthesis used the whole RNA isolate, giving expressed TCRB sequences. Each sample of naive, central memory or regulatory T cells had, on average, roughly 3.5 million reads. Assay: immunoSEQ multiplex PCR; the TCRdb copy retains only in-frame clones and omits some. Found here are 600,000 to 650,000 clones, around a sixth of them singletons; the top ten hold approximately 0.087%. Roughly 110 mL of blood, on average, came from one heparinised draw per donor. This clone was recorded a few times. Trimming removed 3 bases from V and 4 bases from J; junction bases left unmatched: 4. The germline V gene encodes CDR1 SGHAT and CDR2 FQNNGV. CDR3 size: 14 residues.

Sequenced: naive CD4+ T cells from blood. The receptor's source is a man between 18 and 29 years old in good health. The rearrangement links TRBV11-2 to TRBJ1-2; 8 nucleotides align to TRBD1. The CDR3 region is CASSFRDRIYGYTF. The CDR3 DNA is TGTGCCAGCAGCTTCCGGGACAGGATCTATGGCTACACCTTC.